This section outlines one TCR beta chain sequence together with its context. There are 15 residues in the CDR3. V dropped 0 bases and J dropped 8 bases, with 13 bases sitting between them. Germline loops: CDR1 MNHEY, CDR2 SMNVEV (reference sequence). This specimen belongs to a study of blood T cell repertoires in COVID-19. Assay: immunoSEQ multiplex PCR; the TCRdb copy retains only in-frame clones and omits some. Of 300,000 to 450,000 clones listed, roughly 87% are singletons. The sample was PBMCs or T cells enriched from blood (not recorded which). The chain employs TRBV27 and TRBJ1-4; perhaps TRBD1 as D (6 bases). The receptor comes from a woman in her thirties who had recovered from COVID-19. DNA of the CDR3: TGTGCCAGCAGTTTATCGTCATACAGGGTCGAAAAACTGTTTTTT. This sequence encodes CASSLSSYRVEKLFF.